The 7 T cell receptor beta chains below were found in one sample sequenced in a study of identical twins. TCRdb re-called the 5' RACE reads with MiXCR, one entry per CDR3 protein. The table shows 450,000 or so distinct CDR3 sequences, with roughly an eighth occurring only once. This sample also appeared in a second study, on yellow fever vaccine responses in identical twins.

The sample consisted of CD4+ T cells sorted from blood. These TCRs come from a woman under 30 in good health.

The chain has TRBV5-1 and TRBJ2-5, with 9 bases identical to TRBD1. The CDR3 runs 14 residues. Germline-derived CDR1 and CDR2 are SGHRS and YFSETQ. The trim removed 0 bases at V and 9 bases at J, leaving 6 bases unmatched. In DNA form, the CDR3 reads TGCGCCAGCAGCTTGGACGGGACAGGGTGGGCCCAGTACTTC. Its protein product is CASSLDGTGWAQYF.

DNA for the CDR3: TGCAGCGTTGTGGCGATCCCACTCCAGAACACTGAAGCTTTCTTT. Residues: CSVVAIPLQNTEAFF. This chain links TRBV29-1 with TRBJ1-1, with unresolved D. The germline V and J ends were trimmed by 4 bases and 1 base, with 16 bases remaining between them. This CDR3 is 15 amino acids long. Germline lookup yields CDR1 SQVTM and CDR2 ANQGSEA.

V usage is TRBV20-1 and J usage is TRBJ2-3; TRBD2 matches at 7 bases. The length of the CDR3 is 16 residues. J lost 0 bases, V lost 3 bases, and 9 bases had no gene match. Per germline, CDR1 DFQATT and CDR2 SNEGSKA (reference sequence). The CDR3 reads CSARPLSGTSTDTQYF. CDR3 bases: TGCAGTGCTAGGCCCTTGAGCGGGACGAGCACAGATACGCAGTATTTT.

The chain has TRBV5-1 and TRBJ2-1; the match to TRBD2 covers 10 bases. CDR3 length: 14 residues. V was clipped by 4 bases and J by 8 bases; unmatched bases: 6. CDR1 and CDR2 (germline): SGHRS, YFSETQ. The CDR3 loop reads CASSPIGLADEQFF. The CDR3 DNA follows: TGCGCCAGCAGCCCGATCGGACTAGCGGATGAGCAGTTCTTC.

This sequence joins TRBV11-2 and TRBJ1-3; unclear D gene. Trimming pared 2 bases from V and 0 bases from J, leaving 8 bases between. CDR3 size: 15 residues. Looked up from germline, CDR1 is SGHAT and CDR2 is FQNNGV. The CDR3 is CASSLSGISGNTIYF. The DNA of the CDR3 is TGTGCCAGCAGCTTATCAGGAATCTCTGGAAACACCATATATTTT.

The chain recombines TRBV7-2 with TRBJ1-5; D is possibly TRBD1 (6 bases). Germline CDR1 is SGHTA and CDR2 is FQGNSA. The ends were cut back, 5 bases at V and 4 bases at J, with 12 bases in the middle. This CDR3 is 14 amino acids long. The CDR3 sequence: CASSPGTRNQPQHF. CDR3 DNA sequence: TGTGCCAGCAGCCCCGGGACACGGAATCAGCCCCAGCATTTT.

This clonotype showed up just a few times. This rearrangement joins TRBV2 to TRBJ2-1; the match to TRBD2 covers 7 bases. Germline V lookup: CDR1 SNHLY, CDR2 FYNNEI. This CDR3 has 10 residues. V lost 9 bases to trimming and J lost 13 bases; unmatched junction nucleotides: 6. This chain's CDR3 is CARGEGHQFF. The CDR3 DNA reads TGTGCCAGGGGGGAGGGTCACCAGTTCTTC.